The text below deals with one T cell receptor beta chain. Its antigen is currently unknown. The J segment lost 5 bases and the V segment lost 9 bases, leaving 9 bases of the junction unmatched. The length of the CDR3 is 14 residues. Germline-derived CDR1 and CDR2 are MDHEN and SYDVKM. Analysis merged second doses at about 4 or about 12 weeks. The sample comes from a study of T cell responses to AZD1222 COVID-19 vaccine. Study-wide results and limits: Clonal diversity was possibly underestimated, and the donors were mostly white British, with more females. The span of vaccine-associated CD4 TCRs extended across spike, with dominance at 160-218 and 743-854. Vaccination with two AZD1222 doses was followed by a rise in Spike-specific TCR breadth and depth.

Some clones are missing from TCRdb's copy, which holds only in-frame ones; the method was immunoSEQ multiplex PCR. The repertoire includes about 59,000 clones, roughly 89% of them detected once, and about 5.9% sits in the top ten. The gene calls are TRBV28 and TRBJ1-4; the match to TRBD1 covers 7 bases. The source of this sequence is an adult who received the AZD1222 COVID-19 vaccine. Sequencing used peripheral blood, obtained 28 days after the second AZD1222 dose. The CDR3: CASNLGGMNEKLFF. The CDR3, as DNA: TGTGCCAGTAACTTAGGGGGCATGAATGAAAAACTGTTTTTT.